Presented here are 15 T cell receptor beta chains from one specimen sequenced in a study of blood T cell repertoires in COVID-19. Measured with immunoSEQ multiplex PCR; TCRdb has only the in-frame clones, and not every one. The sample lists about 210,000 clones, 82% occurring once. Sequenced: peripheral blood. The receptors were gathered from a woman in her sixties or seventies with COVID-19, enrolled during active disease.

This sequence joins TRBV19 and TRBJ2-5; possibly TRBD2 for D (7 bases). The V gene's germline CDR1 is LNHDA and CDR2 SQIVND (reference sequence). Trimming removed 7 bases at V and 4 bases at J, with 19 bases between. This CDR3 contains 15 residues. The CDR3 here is CASTLGGGAVETQYF. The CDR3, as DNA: TGTGCCAGTACTTTAGGTGGGGGGGCCGTAGAGACCCAGTACTTC.

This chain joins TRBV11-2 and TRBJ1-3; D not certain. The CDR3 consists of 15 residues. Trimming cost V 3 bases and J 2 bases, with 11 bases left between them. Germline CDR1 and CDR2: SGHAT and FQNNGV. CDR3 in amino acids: CASSFESVPGNTIYF. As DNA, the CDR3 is TGTGCCAGCAGCTTCGAATCAGTACCTGGAAACACCATATATTTT. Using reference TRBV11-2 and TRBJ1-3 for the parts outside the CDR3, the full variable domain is EAGVAQSPRYKIIEKRQSVAFWCNPISGHATLYWYQQILGQGPKLLIQFQNNGVVDDSQLPKDRFSAERLKGVDSTLKIQPAKLEDSAVYLCASSFESVPGNTIYFGEGSWLTVV.

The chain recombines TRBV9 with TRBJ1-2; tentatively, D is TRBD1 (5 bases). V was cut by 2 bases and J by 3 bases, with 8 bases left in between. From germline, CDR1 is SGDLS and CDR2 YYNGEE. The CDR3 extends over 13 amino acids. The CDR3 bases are TGTGCCAGCAGCGTCGCGGGGGACTATGGCTACACCTTC. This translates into CASSVAGDYGYTF.

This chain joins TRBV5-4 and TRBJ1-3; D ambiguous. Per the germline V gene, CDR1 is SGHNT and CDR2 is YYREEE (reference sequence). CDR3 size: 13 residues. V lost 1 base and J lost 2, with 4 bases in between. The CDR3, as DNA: TGTGCCAGCAGCTTGCGTACTGGAAACACCATATATTTT. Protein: CASSLRTGNTIYF.

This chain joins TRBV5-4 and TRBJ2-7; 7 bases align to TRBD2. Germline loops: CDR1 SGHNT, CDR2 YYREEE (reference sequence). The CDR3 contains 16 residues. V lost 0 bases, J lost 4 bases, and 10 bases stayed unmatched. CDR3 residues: CASSLGGVAGDYEQYF. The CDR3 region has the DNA TGTGCCAGCAGCTTGGGGGGAGTAGCGGGTGATTACGAGCAGTACTTC.

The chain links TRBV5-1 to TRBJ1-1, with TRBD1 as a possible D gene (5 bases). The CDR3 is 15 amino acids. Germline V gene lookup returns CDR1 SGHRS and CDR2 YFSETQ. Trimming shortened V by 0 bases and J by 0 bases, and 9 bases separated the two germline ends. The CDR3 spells CASSLAGGMNTEAFF. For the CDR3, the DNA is TGCGCCAGCAGCTTGGCCGGGGGGATGAACACTGAAGCTTTCTTT. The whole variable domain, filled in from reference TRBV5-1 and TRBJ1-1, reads KAGVTQTPRYLIKTRGQQVTLSCSPISGHRSVSWYQQTPGQGLQFLFEYFSETQRNKGNFPGRFSGRQFSNSRSEMNVSTLELGDSALYLCASSLAGGMNTEAFFGQGTRLTVV.

DNA of the CDR3: TGTGCCAGCTCACCATCGACAGGGGCAACGACTGAAGCTTTCTTT. As protein: CASSPSTGATTEAFF. The rearrangement joins TRBV18 to TRBJ1-1, with 8 bases identical to TRBD1. V was clipped by 2 bases and J by 5 bases; unmatched bases: 7. In germline, CDR1 is KGHSH, CDR2 LQKENI. The CDR3 runs 15 residues.

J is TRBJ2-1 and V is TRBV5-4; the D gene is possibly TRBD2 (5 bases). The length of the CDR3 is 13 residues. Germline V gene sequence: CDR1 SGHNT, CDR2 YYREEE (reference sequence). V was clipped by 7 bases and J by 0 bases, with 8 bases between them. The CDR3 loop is CASGSDSYNEQFF. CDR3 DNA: TGTGCCAGCGGTAGCGACTCCTACAATGAGCAGTTCTTC.

The DNA for the CDR3 is TGTGCCAGCACCAGCGGGACGGACATCTACGAGCAGTACGTC. It is translated as CASTSGTDIYEQYV. The J gene is TRBJ2-7, the V gene TRBV5-6; 7 bases are shared with TRBD2. The germline CDR1 and CDR2 sequences are SGHDT and YYEEEE. The CDR3 is 14 residues long. The V segment lost 6 bases and the J segment 3 bases; nucleotides outside the gene matches: 9.

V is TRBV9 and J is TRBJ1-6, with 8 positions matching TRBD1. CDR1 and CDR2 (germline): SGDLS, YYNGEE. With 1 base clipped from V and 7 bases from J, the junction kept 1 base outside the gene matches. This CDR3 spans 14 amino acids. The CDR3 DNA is TGTGCCAGCAGCGTAACAGGGGGAAATTCACCCCTCCACTTT. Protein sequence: CASSVTGGNSPLHF.

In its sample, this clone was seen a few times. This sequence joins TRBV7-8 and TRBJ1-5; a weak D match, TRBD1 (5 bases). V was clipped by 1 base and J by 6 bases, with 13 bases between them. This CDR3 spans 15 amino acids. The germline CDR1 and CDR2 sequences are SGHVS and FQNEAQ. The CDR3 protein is CASSLGQGRGQPQHF. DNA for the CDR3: TGTGCCAGCAGCTTAGGTCAGGGCCGAGGTCAGCCCCAGCATTTT.

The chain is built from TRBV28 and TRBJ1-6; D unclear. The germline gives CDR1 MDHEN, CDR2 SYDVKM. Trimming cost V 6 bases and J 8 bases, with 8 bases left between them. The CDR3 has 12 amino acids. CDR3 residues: CASRVTDSPLHF. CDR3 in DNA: TGTGCCAGCAGGGTTACGGATTCACCCCTCCACTTT.

CDR3 protein: CASSLMGQSNSPLHF. DNA of the CDR3: TGCGCCAGCAGCTTGATGGGACAGTCCAATTCACCCCTCCACTTT. The chain recombines TRBV5-1 with TRBJ1-6, with TRBD1 identical over 7 bases. Germline V gene data show CDR1 as SGHRS and CDR2 as YFSETQ. The junction had 5 bases not matched to a gene; V was cut back by 1 base and J by 7 bases. The CDR3 loop spans 15 amino acids.

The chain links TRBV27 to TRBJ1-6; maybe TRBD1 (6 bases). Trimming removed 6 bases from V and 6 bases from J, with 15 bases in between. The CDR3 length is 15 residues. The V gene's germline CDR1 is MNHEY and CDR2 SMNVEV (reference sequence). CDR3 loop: CASRIRGAANSPLHF. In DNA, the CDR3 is TGTGCCAGCAGGATACGGGGGGCCGCTAATTCACCCCTCCACTTT.

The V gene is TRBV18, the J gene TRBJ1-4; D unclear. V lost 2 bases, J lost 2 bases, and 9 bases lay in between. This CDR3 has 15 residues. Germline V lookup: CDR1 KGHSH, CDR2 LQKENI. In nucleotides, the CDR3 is TGTGCCAGCTCACCAGAGCATAGCACTAATGAAAAACTGTTTTTT. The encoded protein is CASSPEHSTNEKLFF. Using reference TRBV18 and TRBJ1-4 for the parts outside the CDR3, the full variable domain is NAGVMQNPRHLVRRRGQEARLRCSPMKGHSHVYWYRQLPEEGLKFMVYLQKENIIDESGMPKERFSAEFPKEGPSILRIQQVVRGDSAAYFCASSPEHSTNEKLFFGSGTQLSVL.